The 8 T cell receptor beta chains below come from one sample, sequenced in a study of T cells in localized non-small cell lung cancer. This table comes from immunoSEQ multiplex PCR, and its TCRdb copy is limited to in-frame clones, with some not included. The sample gives tens of thousands of clones, approximately 86% of which show up once; about 17% is in the top ten. This specimen was peripheral blood mononuclear cells, taken before any cancer treatment. The receptors stem from a man aged 40 to 69 with stage III lung adenocarcinoma.

This chain connects TRBV18 to TRBJ1-6; D might be TRBD1 (6 bases). Germline CDR1 KGHSH, CDR2 LQKENI. CDR3 size: 15 residues. V was pared by 5 bases and J by 9 bases, with 17 bases between. The CDR3 coding sequence is TGTGCCAGCTCAAGGGAACAGGGTATGGCTTCACCCCTCCACTTT. It yields the protein CASSREQGMASPLHF.

The chain employs TRBV2 and TRBJ1-5; D not resolved. CDR1 and CDR2 (germline): SNHLY, FYNNEI. V lost 7 bases and J lost 3, with 10 bases in between. This CDR3 has 13 amino acids. The CDR3, as DNA: TGTGCCAGCAACCCCGATCACAATCAGCCCCAGCATTTT. Protein sequence: CASNPDHNQPQHF.

This clone came up once. The rearrangement joins TRBV14 to TRBJ2-7, with D tentatively TRBD1 (6 bases). Germline V gene data show CDR1 as SGHDN and CDR2 as FVKESK. V was trimmed by 1 base and J by 2 bases, leaving 12 bases between them. The CDR3 length is 15 residues. CDR3 nucleotides: TGTGCCAGCAGCCAAGCCCTCGGACAGACCTACGAGCAGTACTTC. This translates into CASSQALGQTYEQYF.

The rearrangement joins TRBV6-5 to TRBJ2-1, with D hard to call. This CDR3 is 13 amino acids long. Germline V gene lookup returns CDR1 MNHEY and CDR2 SVGAGI. V was clipped by 4 bases and J by 10 bases, with 14 bases between them. Here the CDR3 DNA reads TGTGCCAGCAGTTCCCGGATAAAAAGGGAGCAGTTCTTC. Its protein product is CASSSRIKREQFF.

This chain links TRBV18 with TRBJ2-5; 9 bases match TRBD1. Germline V gives CDR1 KGHSH, CDR2 LQKENI. The junction had 3 bases not matched to a gene; V was cut back by 3 bases and J by 4 bases. The CDR3 covers 14 residues. The CDR3 region has the DNA TGTGCCAGCTCACCGACAGGGGGGTCAGAGACCCAGTACTTC. This codes for CASSPTGGSETQYF.

Only a few counts were recorded for this clone. The chain is built from TRBV9 and TRBJ1-4; a possible D gene is TRBD1 (6 bases). V was pared by 0 bases and J by 9 bases, with 15 bases between. Germline-derived CDR1 and CDR2 are SGDLS and YYNGEE. This CDR3 spans 15 amino acids. CDR3 sequence: CASSVGQGIDQKLFF. CDR3 nucleotide sequence: TGTGCCAGCAGCGTAGGCCAGGGGATCGATCAAAAACTGTTTTTT.

This chain joins TRBV11-1 and TRBJ2-6; D is perhaps TRBD1 or TRBD2 (5 bases each). Per the germline V gene, CDR1 is SGHAT and CDR2 is FQDESV (reference sequence). The length of the CDR3 is 16 residues. V was trimmed by 3 bases and J by 4 bases, leaving 13 bases between them. This CDR3 reads CASSLGKGTGANVLTF. Here the CDR3 DNA reads TGTGCCAGCAGCTTGGGCAAGGGGACCGGGGCCAACGTCCTGACTTTC.

The chain carries TRBV11-3 and TRBJ2-5; possible D gene TRBD2, 5 bases. This CDR3 has 16 residues. The ends were cut back, 3 bases at V and 3 bases at J, with 17 bases in the middle. Germline V lookup: CDR1 SGHNT, CDR2 YENEEA. The CDR3 loop is CASSFGLGAGKETQYF. As DNA, the CDR3 is TGTGCCAGCAGCTTTGGTTTGGGAGCAGGAAAAGAGACCCAGTACTTC.